Given below is one T cell receptor (beta chain) in context. The sample comes from a study of blood T cell repertoires in COVID-19. Looked up from germline, CDR1 is SGHAT and CDR2 is FQNNGV. The CDR3 runs 13 residues. V was clipped by 1 base and J by 9 bases, with 10 bases between them. Source study methods: Scientists estimated how many nucleated cells there were by amplifying reference gene primers. Method: immunoSEQ multiplex PCR; TCRdb's copy keeps in-frame clones and lacks some. Clone size and the V and J calls come from that table; the DNA yielded D and trimming. The table records roughly 30,000 clones, around 89% of them present only once.

The sample consisted of peripheral blood. The receptor was derived from a human donor in a cohort sampled during active COVID-19. V and J are TRBV11-2 and TRBJ2-1; D gene uncertain. CDR3 protein: CASSLGSPGEQFF. CDR3 nucleotide sequence: TGTGCCAGCAGCTTAGGGTCCCCCGGTGAGCAGTTCTTC.